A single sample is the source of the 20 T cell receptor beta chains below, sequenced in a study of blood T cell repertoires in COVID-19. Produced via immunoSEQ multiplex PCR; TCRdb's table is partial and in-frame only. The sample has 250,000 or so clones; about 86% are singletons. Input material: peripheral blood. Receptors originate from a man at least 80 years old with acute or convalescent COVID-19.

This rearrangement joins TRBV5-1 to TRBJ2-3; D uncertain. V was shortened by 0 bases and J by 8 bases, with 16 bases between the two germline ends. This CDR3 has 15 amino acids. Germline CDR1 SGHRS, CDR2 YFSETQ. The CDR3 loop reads CASSLDRVPLSTQYF. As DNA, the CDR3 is TGCGCCAGCAGCTTGGATCGGGTACCCCTGAGTACGCAGTATTTT.

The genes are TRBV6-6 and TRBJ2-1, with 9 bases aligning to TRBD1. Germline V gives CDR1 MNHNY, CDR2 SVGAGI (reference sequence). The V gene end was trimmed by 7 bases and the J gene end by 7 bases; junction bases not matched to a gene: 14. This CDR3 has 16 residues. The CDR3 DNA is TGTGCCAGCATCCAGGTCCCACAGGGGGCAGAGAATGAGCAGTTCTTC. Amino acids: CASIQVPQGAENEQFF.

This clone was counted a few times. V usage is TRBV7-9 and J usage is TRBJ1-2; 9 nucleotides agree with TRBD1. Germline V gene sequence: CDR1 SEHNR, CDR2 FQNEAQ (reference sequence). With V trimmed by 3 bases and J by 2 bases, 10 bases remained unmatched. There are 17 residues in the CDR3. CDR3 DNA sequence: TGTGCCAGCAGCTTCGCTCCGGGACAGGGCTTAAACTATGGCTACACCTTC. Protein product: CASSFAPGQGLNYGYTF.

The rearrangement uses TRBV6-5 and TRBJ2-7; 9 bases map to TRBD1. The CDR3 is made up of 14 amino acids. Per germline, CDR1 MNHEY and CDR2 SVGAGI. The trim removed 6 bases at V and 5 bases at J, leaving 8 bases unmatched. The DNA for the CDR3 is TGTGCCAGCAGGACGGGGACAGGGTCCCACGAGCAGTACTTC. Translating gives CASRTGTGSHEQYF.

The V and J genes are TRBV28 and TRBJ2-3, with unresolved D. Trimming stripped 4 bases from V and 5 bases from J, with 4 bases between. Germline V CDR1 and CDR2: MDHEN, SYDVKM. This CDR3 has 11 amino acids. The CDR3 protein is CASSYRDTQYF. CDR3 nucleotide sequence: TGTGCCAGCAGTTATCGAGATACGCAGTATTTT.

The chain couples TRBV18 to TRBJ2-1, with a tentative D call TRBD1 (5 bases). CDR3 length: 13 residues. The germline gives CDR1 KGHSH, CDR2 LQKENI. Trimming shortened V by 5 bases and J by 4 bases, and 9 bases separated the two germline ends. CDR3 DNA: TGTGCCAGCTCATCGGACATTTACAATGAGCAGTTCTTC. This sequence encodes CASSSDIYNEQFF.

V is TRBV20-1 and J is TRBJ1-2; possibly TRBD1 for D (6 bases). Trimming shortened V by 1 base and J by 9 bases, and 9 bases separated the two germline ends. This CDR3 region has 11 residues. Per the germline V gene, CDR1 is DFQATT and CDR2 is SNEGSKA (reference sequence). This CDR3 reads CSARGTASYTF. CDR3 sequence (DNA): TGCAGTGCTAGAGGGACAGCTAGCTACACCTTC.

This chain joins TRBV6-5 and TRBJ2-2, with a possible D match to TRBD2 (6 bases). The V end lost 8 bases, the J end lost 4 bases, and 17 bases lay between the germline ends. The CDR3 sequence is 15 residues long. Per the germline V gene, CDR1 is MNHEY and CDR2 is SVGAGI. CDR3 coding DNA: TGTGCCAGCCACCCCGGGACTCGACGCACCGGGGAGCTGTTTTTT. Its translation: CASHPGTRRTGELFF.

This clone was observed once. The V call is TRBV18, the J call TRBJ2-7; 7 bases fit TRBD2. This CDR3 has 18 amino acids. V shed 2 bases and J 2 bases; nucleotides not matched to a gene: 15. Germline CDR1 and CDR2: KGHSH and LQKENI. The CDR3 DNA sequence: TGTGCCAGCTCACCAATGACCAGTTCGGCTAGCGGAACCTACGAGCAGTACTTC. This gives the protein CASSPMTSSASGTYEQYF.

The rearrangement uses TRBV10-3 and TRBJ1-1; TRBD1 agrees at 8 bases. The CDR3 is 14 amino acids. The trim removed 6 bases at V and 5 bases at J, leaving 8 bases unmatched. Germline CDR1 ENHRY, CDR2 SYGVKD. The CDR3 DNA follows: TGTGCCATCAGGGAAGACAGGGGCGGGACTGAAGCTTTCTTT. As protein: CAIREDRGGTEAFF.

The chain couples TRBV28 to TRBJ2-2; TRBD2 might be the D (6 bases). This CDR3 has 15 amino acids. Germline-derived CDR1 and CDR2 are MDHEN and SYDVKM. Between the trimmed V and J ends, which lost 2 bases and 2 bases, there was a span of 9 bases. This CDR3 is CASSLAGSNTGELFF. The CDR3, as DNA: TGTGCCAGCAGTTTAGCGGGGAGCAACACCGGGGAGCTGTTTTTT.

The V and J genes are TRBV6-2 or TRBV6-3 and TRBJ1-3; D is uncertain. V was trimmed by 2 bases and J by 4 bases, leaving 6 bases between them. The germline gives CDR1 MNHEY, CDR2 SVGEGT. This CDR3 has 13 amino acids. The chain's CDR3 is CASSYDGGNTIYF. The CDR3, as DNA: TGTGCCAGCAGTTACGATGGCGGAAACACCATATATTTT.

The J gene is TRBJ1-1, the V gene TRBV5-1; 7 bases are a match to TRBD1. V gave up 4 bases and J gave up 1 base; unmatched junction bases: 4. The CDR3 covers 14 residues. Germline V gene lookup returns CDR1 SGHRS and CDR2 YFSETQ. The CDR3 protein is CASSPAGGNTEAFF. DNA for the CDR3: TGCGCCAGCAGCCCAGCAGGGGGGAACACTGAAGCTTTCTTT. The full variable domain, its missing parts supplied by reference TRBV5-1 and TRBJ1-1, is KAGVTQTPRYLIKTRGQQVTLSCSPISGHRSVSWYQQTPGQGLQFLFEYFSETQRNKGNFPGRFSGRQFSNSRSEMNVSTLELGDSALYLCASSPAGGNTEAFFGQGTRLTVV.

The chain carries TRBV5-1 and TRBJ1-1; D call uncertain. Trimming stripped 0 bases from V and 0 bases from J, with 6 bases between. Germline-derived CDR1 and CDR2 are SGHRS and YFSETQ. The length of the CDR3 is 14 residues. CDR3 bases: TGCGCCAGCAGCTTGGGTCCAGTGAACACTGAAGCTTTCTTT. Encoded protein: CASSLGPVNTEAFF.

CDR3 amino acids: CATSDWRTGGTGELFF. The CDR3 DNA reads as TGTGCCACCAGTGATTGGCGGACAGGGGGCACCGGGGAGCTGTTTTTT. The chain carries TRBV24-1 and TRBJ2-2; 10 bases match TRBD1. The CDR3 contains 16 residues. V was pared by 2 bases and J by 4 bases, with 3 bases of the junction left unmatched. Per germline, CDR1 KGHDR and CDR2 SFDVKD.

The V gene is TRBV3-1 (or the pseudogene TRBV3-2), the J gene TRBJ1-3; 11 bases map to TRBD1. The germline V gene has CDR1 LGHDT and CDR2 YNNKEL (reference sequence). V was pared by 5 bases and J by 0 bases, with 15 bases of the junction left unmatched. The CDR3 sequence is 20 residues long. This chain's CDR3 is CASSSRIRDRGKGSGNTIYF. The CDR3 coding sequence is TGTGCCAGCAGCTCCCGAATCAGGGACAGGGGGAAAGGCTCTGGAAACACCATATATTTT.

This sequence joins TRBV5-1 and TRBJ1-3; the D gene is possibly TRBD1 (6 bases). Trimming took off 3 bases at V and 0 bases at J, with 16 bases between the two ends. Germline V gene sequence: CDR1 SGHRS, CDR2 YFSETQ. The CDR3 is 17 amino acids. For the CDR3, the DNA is TGCGCCAGCAGCTCCGGACAGCTTGATAGCTCTGGAAACACCATATATTTT. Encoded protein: CASSSGQLDSSGNTIYF.

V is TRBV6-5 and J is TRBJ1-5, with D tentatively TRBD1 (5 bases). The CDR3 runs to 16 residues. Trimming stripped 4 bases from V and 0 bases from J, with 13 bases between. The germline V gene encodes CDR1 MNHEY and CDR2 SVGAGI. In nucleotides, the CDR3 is TGTGCCAGCAGTTTACCTCAGGGATATAGCAATCAGCCCCAGCATTTT. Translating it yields CASSLPQGYSNQPQHF.

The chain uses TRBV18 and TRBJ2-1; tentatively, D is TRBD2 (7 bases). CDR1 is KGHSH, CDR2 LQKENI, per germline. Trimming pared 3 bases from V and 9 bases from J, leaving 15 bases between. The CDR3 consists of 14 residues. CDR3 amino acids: CASSPPPGGGEQFF. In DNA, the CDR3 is TGTGCCAGCTCACCTCCCCCGGGGGGCGGTGAGCAGTTCTTC.

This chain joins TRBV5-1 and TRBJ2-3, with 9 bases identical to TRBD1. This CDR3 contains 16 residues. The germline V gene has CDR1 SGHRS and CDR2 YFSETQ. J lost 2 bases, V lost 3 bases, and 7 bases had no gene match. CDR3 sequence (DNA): TGCGCCAGCAGCTGGACAGGGGCCTTTTCCACAGATACGCAGTATTTT. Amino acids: CASSWTGAFSTDTQYF. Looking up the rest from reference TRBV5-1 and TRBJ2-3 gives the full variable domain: KAGVTQTPRYLIKTRGQQVTLSCSPISGHRSVSWYQQTPGQGLQFLFEYFSETQRNKGNFPGRFSGRQFSNSRSEMNVSTLELGDSALYLCASSWTGAFSTDTQYFGPGTRLTVL.